This T cell receptor (beta chain) was recorded in a study of prognosis after radiotherapy for stage I lung cancer. Study details: Receipt of concurrent therapy with stereotactic body radiotherapy occurred in no patient.

The CDR3 runs 11 residues. Trimming cost V 4 bases and J 5 bases, with 4 bases left between them. Germline CDR1 reads MNHNS; CDR2 reads SASEGT. Genomic DNA served as the source from which two-round multiplex PCR generated TCR beta CDR3 amplicons. Gene-specific TRBV and TRBJ primers were used in PCR round one. One entry per CDR3 protein, called by TCRdb with MiXCR from the multiplex PCR reads. Here the sample spans about 26,000 distinct CDR3 sequences, roughly 30% being singletons. The table lists this clonotype with many counts. Each of two time points yielded roughly 6.4 milliliters of peripheral venous blood.

The receptor was isolated from a donor aged 50 or older with non-small cell lung cancer. V gene TRBV6-1 combines with J gene TRBJ2-3; no firm D call. Material: PBMCs, obtained before or after stereotactic body radiation therapy (not recorded which). This CDR3 reads CASSARDTQYF. CDR3 bases: TGTGCCAGCAGTGCACGAGATACGCAGTATTTT.